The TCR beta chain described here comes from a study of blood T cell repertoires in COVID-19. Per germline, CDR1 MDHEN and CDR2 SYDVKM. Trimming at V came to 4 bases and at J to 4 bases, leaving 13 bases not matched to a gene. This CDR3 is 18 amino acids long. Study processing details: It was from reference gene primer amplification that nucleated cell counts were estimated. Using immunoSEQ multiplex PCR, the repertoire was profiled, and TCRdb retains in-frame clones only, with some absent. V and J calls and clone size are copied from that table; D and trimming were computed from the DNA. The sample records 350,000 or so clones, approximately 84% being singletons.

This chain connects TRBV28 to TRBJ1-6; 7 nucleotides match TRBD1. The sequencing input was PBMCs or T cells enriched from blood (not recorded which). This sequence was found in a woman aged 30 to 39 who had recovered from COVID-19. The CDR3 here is CASSSDRKTPLYNSPLHF. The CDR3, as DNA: TGTGCCAGCAGTTCGGACAGGAAAACGCCTCTTTATAATTCACCCCTCCACTTT.